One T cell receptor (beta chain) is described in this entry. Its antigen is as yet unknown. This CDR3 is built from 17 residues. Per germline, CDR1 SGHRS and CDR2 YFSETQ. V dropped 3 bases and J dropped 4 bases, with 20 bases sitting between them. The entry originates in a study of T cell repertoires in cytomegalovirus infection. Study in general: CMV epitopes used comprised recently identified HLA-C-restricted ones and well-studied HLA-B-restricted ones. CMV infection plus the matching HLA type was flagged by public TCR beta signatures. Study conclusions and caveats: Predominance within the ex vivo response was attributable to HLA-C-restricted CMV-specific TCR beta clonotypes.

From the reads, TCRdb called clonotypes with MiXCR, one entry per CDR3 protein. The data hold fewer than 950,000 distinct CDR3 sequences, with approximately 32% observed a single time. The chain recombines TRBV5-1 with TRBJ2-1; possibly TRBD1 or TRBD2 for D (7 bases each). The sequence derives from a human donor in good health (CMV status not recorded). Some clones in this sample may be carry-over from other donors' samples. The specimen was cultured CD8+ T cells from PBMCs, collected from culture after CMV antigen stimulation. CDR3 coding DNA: TGCGCCAGCAGCTCCGGGGGGACAGAGACGTTTTACAATGAGCAGTTCTTC. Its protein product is CASSSGGTETFYNEQFF.